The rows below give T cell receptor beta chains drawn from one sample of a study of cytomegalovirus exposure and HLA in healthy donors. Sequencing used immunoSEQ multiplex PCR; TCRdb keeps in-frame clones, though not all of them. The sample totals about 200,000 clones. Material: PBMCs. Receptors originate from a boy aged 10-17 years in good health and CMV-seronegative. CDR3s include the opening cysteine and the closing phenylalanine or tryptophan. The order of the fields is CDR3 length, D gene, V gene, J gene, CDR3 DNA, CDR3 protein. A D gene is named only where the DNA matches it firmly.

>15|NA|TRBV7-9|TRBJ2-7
TGTGCCAGCAGCTTAGATACCCAGGGAACCTACGAGCAGTACTTC
CASSLDTQGTYEQYF
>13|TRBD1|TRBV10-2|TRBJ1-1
TGCGCCAGCAGTCCAGACAGGGGCGCTGAAGCTTTCTTT
CASSPDRGAEAFF
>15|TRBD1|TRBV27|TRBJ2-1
TGTGCCAGCAGTTTTCGGACAGGACAGTACAATGAGCAGTTCTTC
CASSFRTGQYNEQFF
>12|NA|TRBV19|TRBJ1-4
TGTGCCAGTAGTATAGGAGGGGAAAAACTGTTTTTT
CASSIGGEKLFF
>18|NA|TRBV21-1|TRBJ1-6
TGTGCCAGCAGCAAAGGACGGACAGGCAGCTCCTATAATTCACCCCTCCACTTT
CASSKGRTGSSYNSPLHF
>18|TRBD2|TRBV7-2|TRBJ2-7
TGTGCCAGCAGCTTCTCAGCGTGGGATAGCGGGGGAACCTACGAGCAGTACTTC
CASSFSAWDSGGTYEQYF
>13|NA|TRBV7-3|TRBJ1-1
TGTGCCAGCAGCCCCACAGATAACACTGAAGCTTTCTTT
CASSPTDNTEAFF
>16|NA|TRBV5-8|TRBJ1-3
TGTGCCAGCAGCTTAACGGTGTTGTCCTCTGGAAACACCATATATTTT
CASSLTVLSSGNTIYF
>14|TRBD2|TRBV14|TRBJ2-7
TGTGCCAGCAGCGGTGGGACTATGACCTACGAGCAGTACTTC
CASSGGTMTYEQYF
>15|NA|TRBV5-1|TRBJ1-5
TGCGCCAGCAGCTTGGGCCCAGGGAATAATCAGCCCCAGCATTTT
CASSLGPGNNQPQHF
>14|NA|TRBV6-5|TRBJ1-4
TGTGCCAGCAGCCCGGACAGCCCTAATGAAAAACTGTTTTTT
CASSPDSPNEKLFF
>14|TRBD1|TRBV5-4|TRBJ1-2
TGTGCCAGCACGGATCGAACAGGGGGCCTCGGCTACACCTTC
CASTDRTGGLGYTF
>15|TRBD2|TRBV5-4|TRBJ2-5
TGTGCCAGCAGCTTGGGCGGGGGTGGGCAAGAGACCCAGTACTTC
CASSLGGGGQETQYF
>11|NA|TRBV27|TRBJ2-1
TGTGCCAGCAGTTTCCTCAATGAGCAGTTCTTC
CASSFLNEQFF
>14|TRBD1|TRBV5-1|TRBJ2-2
TGCGCCAGCTACAGGGGTGAGGACACCGGGGAGCTGTTTTTT
CASYRGEDTGELFF
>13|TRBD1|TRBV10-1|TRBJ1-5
TGCGCCAGCGCAGACAGGGAAAGACAGCCCCAGCATTTT
CASADRERQPQHF
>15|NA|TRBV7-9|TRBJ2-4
TGTGCCAGCAGCTCCGTCCGAGGGTCCAAAAACATTCAGTACTTC
CASSSVRGSKNIQYF
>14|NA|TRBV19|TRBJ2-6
TGTGCCAGCAACTTAGACTCTGGGGCCAACGTCCTGACTTTC
CASNLDSGANVLTF
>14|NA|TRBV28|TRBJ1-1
TGTGCCAGCAGTTCTTCCGGGTACAACACTGAAGCTTTCTTT
CASSSSGYNTEAFF
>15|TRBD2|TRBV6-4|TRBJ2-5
TGTGCCAGCAGTGTCCGCGGGGGGGACCAAGAGACCCAGTACTTC
CASSVRGGDQETQYF
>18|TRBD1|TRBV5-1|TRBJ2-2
TGCGCCAGCAGCTTGGTGGGACAGGGGGCCACGGGGACCGGGGAGCTGTTTTTT
CASSLVGQGATGTGELFF
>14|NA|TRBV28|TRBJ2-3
TGTGCCAGCAGTGCCCGGACTGAAGCAGATACGCAGTATTTT
CASSARTEADTQYF
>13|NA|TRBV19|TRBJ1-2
TGTGCCAGTAGTCTCGGGTCCTACTATGGCTACACCTTC
CASSLGSYYGYTF
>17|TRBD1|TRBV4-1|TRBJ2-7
TGCGCCAGCAGTCGGATCCAGACAGGGCCCTTTGTCTACGAGCAGTACTTC
CASSRIQTGPFVYEQYF
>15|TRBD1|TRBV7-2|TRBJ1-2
TGTGCCAGCAGCTTAGACGGACAGGGTAACTATGGCTACACCTTC
CASSLDGQGNYGYTF
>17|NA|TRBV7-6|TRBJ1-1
TGTGCCAGCAGCTTTATTCCCCGGGCCGGGGGTGGGACTGAAGCTTTCTTT
CASSFIPRAGGGTEAFF
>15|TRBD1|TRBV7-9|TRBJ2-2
TGTGCCAGCAGCTTAGTGACAGGGGACACCGGGGAGCTGTTTTTT
CASSLVTGDTGELFF
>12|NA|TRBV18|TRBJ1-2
TGTGCCAGCTCACCCCCAGGCGAAGGCTACACCTTC
CASSPPGEGYTF
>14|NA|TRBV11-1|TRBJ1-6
TGTGCCAGCAGCTTTCAGGTCTATAATTCACCCCTCCACTTT
CASSFQVYNSPLHF
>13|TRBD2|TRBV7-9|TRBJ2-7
TGTGCCAGCAGCTTCGCCGGGAGGGGCGAGCAGTACTTC
CASSFAGRGEQYF
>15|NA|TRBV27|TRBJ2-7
TGTGCCAGCAGTTTATCAGAGGGGACTGAGGACGAGCAGTACTTC
CASSLSEGTEDEQYF
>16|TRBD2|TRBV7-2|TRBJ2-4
TGTGCCAGCAGCTCGGGACTAGCGGGAACCAAAAACATTCAGTACTTC
CASSSGLAGTKNIQYF
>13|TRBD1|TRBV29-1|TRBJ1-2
TGCAGCGCCCTGGGGACAGGGACCTATGGCTACACCTTC
CSALGTGTYGYTF
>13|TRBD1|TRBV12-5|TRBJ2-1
TGTGCTAGTGGCCCCAGGACAGGGTCTGAGCAGTTCTTC
CASGPRTGSEQFF
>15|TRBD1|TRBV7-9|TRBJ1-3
TGTGCCAGCAGCCAGGACAGGGCGTCTGGAAACACCATATATTTT
CASSQDRASGNTIYF
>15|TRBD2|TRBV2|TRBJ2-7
TGTGCCAGCAGTGATACGGGACTAGCTGATGGCGAGCAGTACTTC
CASSDTGLADGEQYF
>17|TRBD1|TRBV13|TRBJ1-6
TGTGCCAGCAGATCCGGACAGGGTTTCAATGTGGATTCACCCCTCCACTTT
CASRSGQGFNVDSPLHF
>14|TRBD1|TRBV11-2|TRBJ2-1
TGTGCCAGCAGCCGTGTCGCAGGGGGCAATGAGCAGTTCTTC
CASSRVAGGNEQFF
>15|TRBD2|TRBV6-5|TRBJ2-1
TGTGCCAGCACCGGACTAGCGGGGGGCTACAATGAGCAGTTCTTC
CASTGLAGGYNEQFF
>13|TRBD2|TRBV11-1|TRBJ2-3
TGTGCCAGCATCCCCCGCGGGGGAGATACGCAGTATTTT
CASIPRGGDTQYF
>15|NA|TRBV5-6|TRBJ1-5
TGTGCCAGCAGCTTGGACAGTTATAGCAATCAGCCCCAGCATTTT
CASSLDSYSNQPQHF
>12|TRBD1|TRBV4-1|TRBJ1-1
TGCGCCAGCAGCCACGGGACAGTTGAAGCTTTCTTT
CASSHGTVEAFF
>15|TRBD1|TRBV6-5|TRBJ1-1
TGTGCCAGCAGTTCTCCGGGACAGGGATTGACTGAAGCTTTCTTT
CASSSPGQGLTEAFF